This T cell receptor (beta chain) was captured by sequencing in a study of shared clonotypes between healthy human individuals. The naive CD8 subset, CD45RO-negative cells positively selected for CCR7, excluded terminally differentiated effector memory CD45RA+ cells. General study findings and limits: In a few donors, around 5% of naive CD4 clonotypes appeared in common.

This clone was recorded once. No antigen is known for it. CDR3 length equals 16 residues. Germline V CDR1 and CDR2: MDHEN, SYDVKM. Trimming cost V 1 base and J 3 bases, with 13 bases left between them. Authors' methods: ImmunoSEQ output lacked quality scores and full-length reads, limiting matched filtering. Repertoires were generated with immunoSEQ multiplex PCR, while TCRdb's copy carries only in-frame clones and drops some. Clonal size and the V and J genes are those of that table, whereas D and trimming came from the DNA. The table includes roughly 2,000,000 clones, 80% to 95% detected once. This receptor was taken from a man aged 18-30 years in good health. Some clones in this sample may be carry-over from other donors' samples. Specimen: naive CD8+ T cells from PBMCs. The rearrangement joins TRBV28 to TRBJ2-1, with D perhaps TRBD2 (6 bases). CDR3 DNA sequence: TGTGCCAGCAGTTTATTAGGACTAACTAACTACAATGAGCAGTTCTTC. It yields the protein CASSLLGLTNYNEQFF.